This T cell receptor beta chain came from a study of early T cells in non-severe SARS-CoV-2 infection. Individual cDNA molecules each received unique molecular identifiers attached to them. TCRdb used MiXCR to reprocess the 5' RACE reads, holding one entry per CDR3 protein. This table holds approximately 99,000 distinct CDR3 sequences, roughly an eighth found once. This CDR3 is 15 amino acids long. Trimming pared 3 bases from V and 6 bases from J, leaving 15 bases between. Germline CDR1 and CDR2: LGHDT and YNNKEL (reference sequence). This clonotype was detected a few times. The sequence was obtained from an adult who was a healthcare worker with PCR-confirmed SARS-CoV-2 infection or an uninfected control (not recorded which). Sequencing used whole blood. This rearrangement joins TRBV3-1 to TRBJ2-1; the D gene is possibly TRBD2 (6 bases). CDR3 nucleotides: TGTGCCAGCAGCCAGGCGGGGCAGGCGATCAATGAGCAGTTCTTC. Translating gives CASSQAGQAINEQFF.